This TCR beta chain comes out of a study of synovial regulatory T cells in juvenile arthritis. Study-level background: Over 5 patients were on methotrexate and a few were untreated.

Study outcomes and limitations: Largely private between patients, iaTreg TCR repertoires showed partial overlap with synovial Teff and blood CPL repertoires.

The synovial samples were synovial fluid, paired with peripheral blood from each active arthritis patient. The germline V gene has CDR1 SGHTA and CDR2 FQGNSA. The CDR3 contains 11 residues. The record lacks a DNA sequence. Concerning this clone itself: Its antigen is still unknown.

This table comes from immunoSEQ multiplex PCR, and its TCRdb copy is limited to in-frame clones, with some not included. With roughly 2,800 clones in the sample, the ten largest clones hold 12%. The rearrangement links TRBV7-2 to TRBJ2-1. The TCR originated in a donor aged 2 to 35 with juvenile idiopathic arthritis. The specimen was Treg cells from the synovium. CDR3 loop: CASSLTYFQFF.